This T cell receptor (beta chain) derives from a study of beta chain features in type 1 diabetes. General study points: Type 1 diabetes patients had TCRB CDR3s that were shorter (moderately but significantly so) in all four CD4+ subsets. Relative to healthy donors, patients appeared to have naive, central memory and Treg TCRB repertoires that were more similar.

This clone was observed a handful of times. No antigen is known for it. Germline assignment: CDR1 KGHSH and CDR2 LQKENI. CDR3 length equals 15 residues. V shed 3 bases and J 9 bases; nucleotides not matched to a gene: 8. Staining for CD45RO/CCR7/CD25/CD127/CD95/CD27 allowed sorting of CD4+ naive, central memory, regulatory and stem cell-like memory cells. Investigators reverse transcribed all isolated RNA, so they sequenced expressed TCRB transcripts. Deep immunoSEQ sequencing covered naive, central memory and regulatory T cell samples. Measured with immunoSEQ multiplex PCR; TCRdb has only the in-frame clones, and not every one. This table holds 550,000 to 850,000 clones, about an eighth found once.

The chain links TRBV18 to TRBJ2-1, with TRBD1 matching over 10 bases. The origin of this receptor is a young man with type 1 diabetes. The sequenced sample was naive CD4+ T cells from blood. CDR3: CASSPVDRGVSEQFF. The CDR3 DNA reads TGTGCCAGCTCACCCGTGGACAGGGGGGTGAGTGAGCAGTTCTTC.